A selection of T cell receptor beta chains follows, all from one sample in a study of control samples from healthy donors and cancer patients. Libraries were prepared by immunoSEQ multiplex PCR; TCRdb keeps only in-frame clonotypes and omits some of them. Of 60,000 to 80,000 clones listed, roughly 87% are singletons. Sequences were obtained from blood. All receptors come from a woman between 45 and 65 years old in good health. Each CDR3 is given with its conserved first and last residue. The order of the fields is clone size, V gene, J gene, D gene, CDR3 protein, CDR3 DNA. D genes are given only for firm matches. Not every row has a clone size; where given, it reads once, few, many or a size class.

NA	TRBV5-1	TRBJ2-3	TRBD2	CASSFGRVLTDTQYF	TGCGCCAGCAGCTTCGGGAGGGTTCTCACAGATACGCAGTATTTT
NA	TRBV3-1/TRBV3-2	TRBJ2-1	TRBD2	CASSQGLAGDLNEQFF	TGTGCCAGCAGCCAGGGACTAGCGGGAGATCTGAATGAGCAGTTCTTC
NA	TRBV5-1	TRBJ2-3	NA	CASSQQERTDTQYF	TGCGCCAGCTCCCAACAGGAACGCACAGATACGCAGTATTTT
NA	TRBV6-1	TRBJ2-1	NA	CASSELNEQFF	TGTGCCAGCAGTGAATTAAATGAGCAGTTCTTC
once	TRBV6-5	TRBJ1-2	NA	CASSYSYSGNYGYTF	TGTGCCAGCAGTTACTCGTACTCCGGGAACTATGGCTACACCTTC
once	TRBV6-5	TRBJ2-7	NA	CASSPLRDKSYEQYF	TGTGCCAGCAGCCCCCTCCGGGACAAATCCTACGAGCAGTACTTC
NA	TRBV4-1	TRBJ1-2	NA	CASSQDHGGYTF	TGCGCCAGCAGCCAAGATCACGGCGGCTACACCTTC
once	TRBV6-2/TRBV6-3	TRBJ2-7	NA	CASSDKVGHEQYF	TGTGCCAGCAGTGACAAAGTAGGGCACGAGCAGTACTTC
once	TRBV7-2	TRBJ2-1	TRBD2	CASSLEAGGYNEQFF	TGTGCCAGCAGCTTAGAAGCGGGAGGTTACAATGAGCAGTTCTTC
NA	TRBV6-6	TRBJ1-1	NA	CASSGAVTGYTEAFF	TGTGCCAGCAGTGGGGCGGTCACGGGGTACACTGAAGCTTTCTTT
NA	TRBV18	TRBJ1-2	NA	CASSPRRTNYGYTF	TGTGCCAGCTCACCCCGAAGGACGAACTATGGCTACACCTTC
NA	TRBV19	TRBJ2-7	TRBD2	CASKRSAGGGSEQYF	TGTGCCAGTAAGAGATCGGCAGGCGGCGGGAGCGAGCAGTACTTC
NA	TRBV21-1	TRBJ2-7	NA	CASTTAPTYEQYF	TGTGCCAGCACGACGGCTCCTACCTACGAGCAGTACTTC
NA	TRBV7-2	TRBJ2-5	NA	CASSSARGYQETQYF	TGTGCCAGCAGCTCAGCTCGGGGGTACCAAGAGACCCAGTACTTC
NA	TRBV5-6	TRBJ2-6	NA	CASSLVTGIRSGANVLTF	TGTGCCAGCAGCTTGGTTACAGGTATACGCTCTGGGGCCAACGTCCTGACTTTC
NA	TRBV6-6	TRBJ2-7	TRBD1	CASSPGTGRREQYF	TGTGCCAGCAGTCCGGGGACAGGGAGGAGGGAGCAGTACTTC
NA	TRBV9	TRBJ2-1	TRBD2	CASSARLAGVEEQFF	TGTGCCAGCAGCGCCCGACTAGCGGGAGTAGAAGAGCAGTTCTTC
once	TRBV19	TRBJ1-5	NA	CASSIERGPRPQHF	TGTGCCAGTAGTATTGAGCGGGGGCCGCGGCCCCAGCATTTT
NA	TRBV4-1	TRBJ2-1	NA	CASSHNDNEQFF	TGCGCCAGCAGCCACAACGACAATGAGCAGTTCTTC
NA	TRBV11-1	TRBJ1-6	TRBD1	CASSLGGQGNSPLHF	TGTGCCAGCAGCTTAGGAGGACAGGGGAACTCACCCCTCCACTTT
once	TRBV29-1	TRBJ2-3	NA	CSVQDTQYF	TGCAGCGTTCAAGATACGCAGTATTTT
NA	TRBV16	TRBJ1-1	TRBD1	CASSHDVVQGAEAFF	TGTGCCAGCAGTCACGATGTGGTTCAGGGGGCTGAAGCTTTCTTT
NA	TRBV29-1	TRBJ1-5	TRBD1	CSVAQGASGNQPQHF	TGCAGCGTTGCACAGGGGGCGAGTGGCAATCAGCCCCAGCATTTT